This TCR beta chain derives from a study of T-cell memory formation after mild COVID-19. The germline V gene encodes CDR1 KGHSH and CDR2 LQKENI. The V end was cut by 0 bases, the J end by 1 base, with 9 bases between. The CDR3 is 15 amino acids. TCRdb reprocessed the 5' RACE reads via MiXCR and lists one record per CDR3 protein. Seen here are some 210,000 distinct CDR3 sequences, about 10% observed once, and the top ten hold approximately 3%. The V call is TRBV18, the J call TRBJ1-1; D ambiguous. The sample was PBMCs or a T cell subset sorted from them (not recorded which). This TCR came from a man younger than 35 who had mild COVID-19 (a few samples of this study predate the infection). Cell type and time point are not known. The CDR3 reads CASSPPEAQNTEAFF. The CDR3, as DNA: TGTGCCAGCTCACCACCAGAGGCTCAGAACACTGAAGCTTTCTTT.